Listed below are T cell receptor beta chains from one sample, sequenced in a study of Ad26.COV2.S vaccination and SARS-CoV-2 variants. TCRdb keeps only in-frame clones here, not all; method: immunoSEQ multiplex PCR. The sample lists 150,000 to 200,000 clones; 87% were seen once. Sequenced here: peripheral blood, sampled after recovery from COVID-19. Every receptor here comes from a human donor who had recovered from COVID-19. Each CDR3 is given with its conserved first and last residue. A D gene is named only where the DNA matches it firmly. For some rows the clone size is stated as once, few or many, or as a class when expanded; others skip it.

v_gene: TRBV4-1; j_gene: TRBJ2-1; d_gene: NA; len: 13; abundance: NA; CDR3aa: CASSQGPYSEQFF; CDR3nt: TGCGCCAGCAGCCAAGGACCCTACAGTGAGCAGTTCTTC
v_gene: TRBV3-1/TRBV3-2; j_gene: TRBJ2-2; d_gene: NA; len: 14; abundance: NA; CDR3aa: CASSPRQVTGELFF; CDR3nt: TGTGCCAGCAGCCCCCGACAGGTCACCGGGGAGCTGTTTTTT
v_gene: TRBV19; j_gene: TRBJ1-1; d_gene: NA; len: 13; abundance: once; CDR3aa: CASSIDLWGAAFF; CDR3nt: TGTGCCAGTAGTATAGATCTTTGGGGGGCCGCTTTCTTT
v_gene: TRBV11-1; j_gene: TRBJ2-5; d_gene: TRBD2; len: 13; abundance: NA; CDR3aa: CASSSGLVETQYF; CDR3nt: TGTGCCAGCAGCTCGGGACTAGTGGAGACCCAGTACTTC
v_gene: TRBV4-2; j_gene: TRBJ1-2; d_gene: NA; len: 13; abundance: NA; CDR3aa: CASSPESGAGYTF; CDR3nt: TGTGCCAGCAGCCCTGAATCAGGGGCCGGCTACACCTTC
v_gene: TRBV2; j_gene: TRBJ2-3; d_gene: TRBD1; len: 13; abundance: NA; CDR3aa: CASSGQNRDTQYF; CDR3nt: TGTGCCAGCTCGGGACAGAACCGAGATACGCAGTATTTT
v_gene: TRBV2; j_gene: TRBJ2-7; d_gene: TRBD2; len: 14; abundance: many; CDR3aa: CASRGTSGTYEQYF; CDR3nt: TGTGCCAGTCGAGGGACTAGCGGCACCTACGAGCAGTACTTC
v_gene: TRBV9; j_gene: TRBJ1-5; d_gene: NA; len: 14; abundance: many; CDR3aa: CASSPGVSNQPQHF; CDR3nt: TGTGCCAGCAGTCCGGGCGTCAGCAATCAGCCCCAGCATTTT
v_gene: TRBV5-1; j_gene: TRBJ1-5; d_gene: NA; len: 14; abundance: NA; CDR3aa: CASSLVGGNQPQHF; CDR3nt: TGCGCCAGCAGCTTGGTCGGGGGTAATCAGCCCCAGCATTTT
v_gene: TRBV5-1; j_gene: TRBJ2-2; d_gene: TRBD2; len: 16; abundance: NA; CDR3aa: CASSLEAGAYSGELFF; CDR3nt: TGCGCCAGCAGCCTCGAGGCGGGAGCATACTCCGGGGAGCTGTTTTTT
v_gene: TRBV4-1; j_gene: TRBJ1-5; d_gene: NA; len: 15; abundance: NA; CDR3aa: CASRKEGGGNQPQHF; CDR3nt: TGCGCCAGCAGAAAAGAGGGAGGGGGCAATCAGCCCCAGCATTTT
v_gene: TRBV5-4; j_gene: TRBJ2-1; d_gene: NA; len: 15; abundance: NA; CDR3aa: CASSFEYPKDNEQFF; CDR3nt: TGTGCCAGCAGCTTCGAGTACCCTAAGGACAATGAGCAGTTCTTC
v_gene: TRBV28; j_gene: TRBJ1-4; d_gene: NA; len: 14; abundance: NA; CDR3aa: CASSLRQLNEKLFF; CDR3nt: TGTGCCAGCAGTTTACGACAGCTTAATGAAAAACTGTTTTTT
v_gene: TRBV5-6; j_gene: TRBJ2-2; d_gene: NA; len: 16; abundance: NA; CDR3aa: CASSLGGGHPTGELFF; CDR3nt: TGTGCCAGCAGCTTGGGGGGGGGACACCCCACCGGGGAGCTGTTTTTT
v_gene: TRBV28; j_gene: TRBJ2-5; d_gene: TRBD2; len: 15; abundance: NA; CDR3aa: CASSPRTSGVWSQYF; CDR3nt: TGTGCCAGCAGCCCTCGGACTAGCGGTGTTTGGTCCCAGTACTTC
v_gene: TRBV2; j_gene: TRBJ1-5; d_gene: NA; len: 16; abundance: few; CDR3aa: CASSDWAGAEREPQHF; CDR3nt: TGTGCCAGCAGTGATTGGGCAGGGGCTGAAAGGGAGCCCCAGCATTTT
v_gene: TRBV5-1; j_gene: TRBJ2-1; d_gene: NA; len: 12; abundance: once; CDR3aa: CASSLEVNEQFF; CDR3nt: TGCGCCAGCAGCTTGGAAGTCAATGAGCAGTTCTTC
v_gene: TRBV2; j_gene: TRBJ2-5; d_gene: NA; len: 12; abundance: NA; CDR3aa: CASDNSGETQYF; CDR3nt: TGTGCCAGCGATAATAGCGGAGAGACCCAGTACTTC
v_gene: TRBV13; j_gene: TRBJ1-1; d_gene: TRBD1; len: 14; abundance: NA; CDR3aa: CASSLDRRGTEAFF; CDR3nt: TGTGCCAGCAGCTTAGACCGCAGGGGGACTGAAGCTTTCTTT
v_gene: TRBV28; j_gene: TRBJ2-7; d_gene: NA; len: 12; abundance: NA; CDR3aa: CASTRRAYEQYF; CDR3nt: TGTGCCAGCACCCGAAGGGCCTACGAGCAGTACTTC
v_gene: TRBV10-3; j_gene: TRBJ1-1; d_gene: TRBD1; len: 13; abundance: NA; CDR3aa: CAINRGGNTEAFF; CDR3nt: TGTGCCATCAACAGGGGGGGGAACACTGAAGCTTTCTTT
v_gene: TRBV24-1; j_gene: TRBJ1-5; d_gene: NA; len: 14; abundance: once; CDR3aa: CATSAGVSNQPQHF; CDR3nt: TGTGCCACCAGTGCGGGGGTTAGCAATCAGCCCCAGCATTTT
v_gene: TRBV7-3; j_gene: TRBJ1-6; d_gene: TRBD1; len: 14; abundance: NA; CDR3aa: CASSSGTANSPLHF; CDR3nt: TGTGCCAGCAGCTCCGGGACAGCTAATTCACCCCTCCACTTT
v_gene: TRBV5-1; j_gene: TRBJ1-2; d_gene: TRBD1; len: 16; abundance: NA; CDR3aa: CASSLEGTGVPYGYTF; CDR3nt: TGCGCCAGCAGCTTGGAGGGGACAGGAGTACCCTATGGCTACACCTTC
v_gene: TRBV14; j_gene: TRBJ1-2; d_gene: NA; len: 13; abundance: NA; CDR3aa: CASSQVDGVGYTF; CDR3nt: TGTGCCAGCAGCCAAGTAGACGGGGTTGGCTACACCTTC
v_gene: TRBV11-2; j_gene: TRBJ1-1; d_gene: NA; len: 12; abundance: NA; CDR3aa: CASSSGSSRAFF; CDR3nt: TGTGCCAGCAGCTCCGGGTCGTCTCGAGCTTTCTTT
v_gene: TRBV10-1; j_gene: TRBJ1-1; d_gene: NA; len: 16; abundance: NA; CDR3aa: CAIGPGDTHLNTEAFF; CDR3nt: TGCGCCATCGGTCCGGGGGACACTCATTTGAACACTGAAGCTTTCTTT
v_gene: TRBV3-1/TRBV3-2; j_gene: TRBJ2-3; d_gene: TRBD2; len: 20; abundance: once; CDR3aa: CASSLRIGGTSGGVTDTQYF; CDR3nt: TGTGCCAGCAGCCTACGCATAGGCGGTACTAGCGGCGGGGTGACAGATACGCAGTATTTT
v_gene: TRBV19; j_gene: TRBJ1-3; d_gene: NA; len: 16; abundance: NA; CDR3aa: CASSSNGRSSGNTIYF; CDR3nt: TGTGCCAGTAGTTCTAATGGACGGTCCTCTGGAAACACCATATATTTT
v_gene: TRBV18; j_gene: TRBJ1-1; d_gene: NA; len: 15; abundance: few; CDR3aa: CASSPPLRHEYEAFF; CDR3nt: TGTGCCAGCTCACCACCGTTGAGGCACGAATATGAAGCTTTCTTT
v_gene: TRBV7-2; j_gene: TRBJ2-7; d_gene: NA; len: 15; abundance: few; CDR3aa: CASSALPGSSYEQYF; CDR3nt: TGTGCCAGCAGCGCTTTACCGGGTAGCTCCTACGAGCAGTACTTC
v_gene: TRBV18; j_gene: TRBJ1-4; d_gene: TRBD1; len: 15; abundance: NA; CDR3aa: CASSPDRARFEKLFF; CDR3nt: TGTGCCAGCTCACCCGACAGGGCCCGCTTTGAAAAACTGTTTTTT
v_gene: TRBV16; j_gene: TRBJ2-7; d_gene: NA; len: 12; abundance: NA; CDR3aa: CASSHSTREQYF; CDR3nt: TGTGCCAGCAGCCATTCGACCCGGGAGCAGTACTTC
v_gene: TRBV5-1; j_gene: TRBJ2-4; d_gene: NA; len: 18; abundance: once; CDR3aa: CASSCRSLTGYAKNIQYF; CDR3nt: TGCGCCAGCAGCTGCCGCTCCTTGACAGGTTATGCCAAAAACATTCAGTACTTC
v_gene: TRBV5-1; j_gene: TRBJ2-7; d_gene: NA; len: 13; abundance: NA; CDR3aa: CASSFAKPSEQYF; CDR3nt: TGCGCCAGCAGCTTTGCCAAACCCAGCGAGCAGTACTTC
v_gene: TRBV11-2; j_gene: TRBJ1-4; d_gene: NA; len: 17; abundance: NA; CDR3aa: CASSLTVRGATNEKLFF; CDR3nt: TGTGCCAGCAGCTTAACGGTCCGGGGAGCAACTAATGAAAAACTGTTTTTT
v_gene: TRBV19; j_gene: TRBJ2-1; d_gene: NA; len: 12; abundance: NA; CDR3aa: CASSIRRSEQFF; CDR3nt: TGTGCCAGTAGTATACGTCGGAGTGAGCAGTTCTTC
v_gene: TRBV18; j_gene: TRBJ2-3; d_gene: TRBD2; len: 15; abundance: NA; CDR3aa: CASSPRGGLRDTQYF; CDR3nt: TGTGCCAGCTCACCCCGGGGGGGCCTCAGGGATACGCAGTATTTT
v_gene: TRBV2; j_gene: TRBJ2-3; d_gene: NA; len: 14; abundance: NA; CDR3aa: CASSRSTSTDTQYF; CDR3nt: TGTGCCAGCAGTCGATCTACCTCCACAGATACGCAGTATTTT
v_gene: TRBV19; j_gene: TRBJ1-5; d_gene: NA; len: 12; abundance: NA; CDR3aa: CASRRWAQPQHF; CDR3nt: TGTGCCAGTAGGAGGTGGGCTCAGCCCCAGCATTTT